The 17 T cell receptor beta chains below come from one sample, sequenced in a study of T-cell memory formation after mild COVID-19. TCRdb re-called the 5' RACE reads through MiXCR, storing one row per CDR3 protein. The sample consists of some 130,000 distinct CDR3 sequences, approximately 15% of them appearing once. The sample taken for sequencing was PBMCs or a T cell subset sorted from them (not recorded which). These receptors all come from an adult woman who had mild COVID-19 (a few samples of this study predate the infection). Cell type and time point are not known.

V and J are TRBV20-1 and TRBJ1-2, with TRBD1 matching 9 bases. Losses at the gene ends were 5 bases for V and 10 bases for J; bases not matched to a gene: 11. The CDR3 consists of 13 residues. CDR1 DFQATT and CDR2 SNEGSKA come from the germline V gene (reference sequence). The CDR3 loop reads CSALGQGKLDYTF. DNA for the CDR3: TGCAGTGCTTTAGGACAGGGGAAGTTAGACTACACCTTC.

The CDR3 nucleotides are TGTGCCAGCAGCTTAGCGGGATTGGACGAGCAGTACTTC. The encoded protein is CASSLAGLDEQYF. The V and J genes are TRBV7-9 and TRBJ2-7; D is ambiguous. Germline V gives CDR1 SEHNR, CDR2 FQNEAQ (reference sequence). V was cut by 0 bases and J by 5 bases, with 8 bases left in between. The CDR3 length is 13 residues.

This clonotype appeared many times. CDR3 coding DNA: TGTGCCAGCAGCTTTAGACAGCCGGGGCTGAATGAGCAGTTCTTC. Translating it yields CASSFRQPGLNEQFF. This rearrangement joins TRBV7-6 to TRBJ2-1, with D perhaps TRBD1 or TRBD2 (5 bases each). Between the trimmed V and J ends, which lost 3 bases and 7 bases, there was a span of 16 bases. Germline values: CDR1 SGHVS, CDR2 FNYEAQ. CDR3 length: 15 residues. Filled out from reference TRBV7-6 and TRBJ2-1, the complete variable domain reads GAGVSQSPRYKVTKRGQDVALRCDPISGHVSLYWYRQALGQGPEFLTYFNYEAQQDKSGLPNDRFSAERPEGSISTLTIQRTEQRDSAMYRCASSFRQPGLNEQFFGPGTRLTVL.

This sequence joins TRBV9 and TRBJ2-5, with a weak D call TRBD2 (5 bases). This CDR3 contains 17 residues. Germline V CDR1 and CDR2: SGDLS, YYNGEE. Deletions cut 0 bases from V and 2 bases from J, with 17 bases between. CDR3 in amino acids: CASSVGDYLSPQETQYF. CDR3 DNA sequence: TGTGCCAGCAGCGTAGGTGACTACTTATCGCCACAAGAGACCCAGTACTTC.

The chain recombines TRBV6-5 with TRBJ1-2; unclear D gene. V was pared by 4 bases and J by 3 bases, with 15 bases between. Germline-derived CDR1 and CDR2 are MNHEY and SVGAGI. The CDR3 is made up of 15 amino acids. The CDR3 protein is CASSSTGSRDYGYTF. The CDR3 region has the DNA TGTGCCAGCAGTTCCACGGGGTCCCGTGACTATGGCTACACCTTC.

This clonotype came up many times. The V call is TRBV19, the J call TRBJ2-2, with a possible D match to TRBD1 (5 bases). Between the trimmed V and J ends, which lost 9 bases and 0 bases, there was a span of 14 bases. Germline V CDR1 and CDR2: LNHDA, SQIVND (reference sequence). The CDR3 is 15 amino acids. The CDR3 region has the DNA TGTGCCAGCAAGGCTGGACACGCGAACACCGGGGAGCTGTTTTTT. It yields the protein CASKAGHANTGELFF.

This rearrangement joins TRBV7-7 to TRBJ2-7; D is ambiguous. Germline V gene data show CDR1 as SSHAT and CDR2 as FNYEAQ (reference sequence). The CDR3 has 13 residues. Trimming shortened V by 1 base and J by 3 bases, and 7 bases separated the two germline ends. The CDR3 sequence: CASSLGADYEQYF. CDR3 DNA: TGTGCCAGCAGCTTAGGGGCCGACTACGAGCAGTACTTC.

This clonotype was picked up many times. This chain links TRBV6-2 or TRBV6-3 with TRBJ2-7; 9 positions match TRBD1. V dropped 5 bases and J dropped 4; count of bases not matched to a gene: 9. Germline V gene sequence: CDR1 MNHEY, CDR2 SVGEGT. There are 15 residues in the CDR3. Here the CDR3 reads CASSQQGAVEYEQYF. The DNA of the CDR3 is TGTGCCAGCAGTCAACAGGGGGCGGTTGAGTACGAGCAGTACTTC.

This clonotype appeared a few times. The V gene is TRBV5-1, the J gene TRBJ1-5; D is unclear. This CDR3 has 17 amino acids. CDR1 and CDR2 from the germline V gene are SGHRS and YFSETQ. The V end lost 0 bases, the J end lost 1 base, and 14 bases lay between the germline ends. The CDR3 DNA follows: TGCGCCAGCAGCTTGGAGGCCCACCCCGACAGCAATCAGCCCCAGCATTTT. The encoded protein is CASSLEAHPDSNQPQHF.

The genes are TRBV7-9 and TRBJ2-3; either TRBD1 or TRBD2 may supply D (5 bases each). The CDR3 is made up of 15 amino acids. Germline assignment: CDR1 SEHNR and CDR2 FQNEAQ (reference sequence). V lost 1 base and J lost 5, with 13 bases in between. This CDR3 is CASSLGGQGGDTQYF. In DNA, the CDR3 is TGTGCCAGCAGCTTAGGAGGGCAGGGCGGAGATACGCAGTATTTT.

Note on this clonotype: A junction end diverges from the germline sequence, so it may reflect a read error. V usage is TRBV3-1 and J usage is TRBJ1-1; D gene uncertain. From germline, CDR1 is LGHDT and CDR2 YNNKEL (reference sequence). This CDR3 spans 12 amino acids. The CDR3 is CASSQFAGEAVF. Written as DNA, the CDR3 is TGTGCCAGCAGCCAATTTGCAGGTGAAGCTGTCTTT. Filled out from reference TRBV3-1 and TRBJ1-1, the complete variable domain reads DTAVSQTPKYLVTQMGNDKSIKCEQNLGHDTMYWYKQDSKKFLKIMFSYNNKELIINETVPNRFSPKSPDKAHLNLHINSLELGDSAVYFCASSQFAGEAVFGQGTRLTVV.

The gene calls are TRBV12-3 or TRBV12-4 and TRBJ2-7; perhaps D is TRBD1 or TRBD2 (5 bases each). The germline V and J ends were trimmed by 4 bases and 5 bases, with 12 bases remaining between them. This CDR3 contains 13 residues. The CDR3, as DNA: TGTGCCAGCAGTTCCGGGACCCTAAACGAGCAGTACTTC. This sequence encodes CASSSGTLNEQYF.

This clonotype was seen a few times. This sequence joins TRBV5-1 and TRBJ2-3; 11 nucleotides match TRBD2. This CDR3 region has 16 residues. Germline trimming cut 2 bases from V and 5 bases from J; bases unmatched to any gene: 7. Germline V gene data show CDR1 as SGHRS and CDR2 as YFSETQ. The CDR3 reads CASSFLAGGPGDTQYF. The DNA of the CDR3 is TGCGCCAGCAGCTTTTTAGCGGGAGGGCCGGGAGATACGCAGTATTTT. Combining the CDR3 with reference TRBV5-1 and TRBJ2-3 gives the whole variable domain KAGVTQTPRYLIKTRGQQVTLSCSPISGHRSVSWYQQTPGQGLQFLFEYFSETQRNKGNFPGRFSGRQFSNSRSEMNVSTLELGDSALYLCASSFLAGGPGDTQYFGPGTRLTVL.

As regards this clonotype: One base away lies a much larger clone, so this may be a sequencing read error. The J gene is TRBJ2-5, the V gene TRBV6-5, with D uncertain. The CDR3 spans 11 residues. Germline-derived CDR1 and CDR2 are MNHEY and SVGAGI. The CDR3 reads CASKVMETKYF. For the CDR3, the DNA is TGTGCCAGCAAGGTGATGGAGACCAAGTACTTC.

V usage is TRBV7-3 and J usage is TRBJ1-2; 12 positions agree with TRBD1. Germline CDR1 reads SGHTA; CDR2 reads FQGTGA. The CDR3 spans 16 residues. Losses at the gene ends were 5 bases for V and 8 bases for J; bases not matched to a gene: 12. The CDR3 coding sequence is TGTGCCAGCAGCCTCGTACCGGGACAGGGGGCTGTCGGCTACACCTTC. It encodes CASSLVPGQGAVGYTF.

The chain has TRBV29-1 and TRBJ1-2, with TRBD1 matching 7 bases. From germline, CDR1 is SQVTM and CDR2 ANQGSEA. CDR3 length equals 12 residues. This CDR3 is CSVRDRDYGYTF. The CDR3 DNA reads as TGCAGTGTAAGAGACAGGGATTACGGCTACACCTTC.

The chain is built from TRBV9 and TRBJ2-7, with TRBD2 matching 14 bases. J lost 3 bases, V lost 0 bases, and 5 bases had no gene match. Per the germline V gene, CDR1 is SGDLS and CDR2 is YYNGEE. This CDR3 has 17 amino acids. The CDR3 region has the DNA TGTGCCAGCAGCGTAGACCTGGGACTAGCGGGAGACTACGAGCAGTACTTC. Translation gives CASSVDLGLAGDYEQYF.